Presented here are 5 T cell receptor beta chains from one specimen sequenced in a study of technical replicates of blood from several donors. The data were produced by immunoSEQ multiplex PCR, yet TCRdb's version contains in-frame clones alone and is incomplete. This table holds about 62,000 clones, roughly 86% found once. Sequencing input: PBMCs. These receptors came from a human donor in good health. Some clones in this sample may be carry-over from other donors' samples.

The chain couples TRBV5-6 to TRBJ2-3; D is perhaps TRBD2 (5 bases). Germline lookup yields CDR1 SGHDT and CDR2 YYEEEE. This CDR3 region has 14 residues. The V and J ends lost 1 base and 5 bases respectively, with 11 bases between them. In nucleotides, the CDR3 is TGTGCCAGCAGCTTGAGGACTGGGGTAGATACGCAGTATTTT. Translation: CASSLRTGVDTQYF.

The chain employs TRBV11-2 and TRBJ2-1; 11 positions agree with TRBD2. The ends lost 2 bases at V and 6 bases at J; junction bases unmatched: 3. CDR1 is SGHAT and CDR2 is FQNNGV in the germline V gene. The CDR3 runs 15 residues. As DNA, the CDR3 is TGTGCCAGCAGCTTACTTGGGACTAGCGGCAATGAGCAGTTCTTC. This gives the protein CASSLLGTSGNEQFF.

This clone is a singleton in its sample. At one of its ends the junction is not consistent with the germline gene, which may arise from a read error. The J gene is TRBJ2-5, the V gene TRBV11-2, with TRBD2 identical over 10 bases. The CDR3 covers 17 residues. Germline CDR1 is SGHAT and CDR2 is FQNNGV. CDR3 amino acids: CASSTVAGGKYHETQYF. CDR3 nucleotide sequence: TGTGCCAGCAGCACGGTAGCGGGAGGAAAATACCATGAGACCCAGTACTTC.

J is TRBJ2-7 and V is TRBV5-5; TRBD2 aligns across 9 bases. CDR3 length: 15 residues. Germline V CDR1 and CDR2: SGHKS, YYEKEE (reference sequence). V lost 1 base, J lost 1 base, and 3 bases stayed unmatched. DNA of the CDR3: TGTGCCAGCAGCTTGACTAGCGGGTATTCCTACGAGCAGTACTTC. Protein sequence: CASSLTSGYSYEQYF.

The DNA of the CDR3 is TGTGCCAGCAGCACCATTAGGACCGGGGAGGTATACTTC. It is translated as CASSTIRTGEVYF. V gene TRBV9 combines with J gene TRBJ2-7; possible D gene TRBD2, 6 bases. Germline-derived CDR1 and CDR2 are SGDLS and YYNGEE. V lost 4 bases, J lost 13 bases, and 21 bases lay in between. This CDR3 is built from 13 residues. The full variable domain, rest sourced from reference TRBV9 and TRBJ2-7, is DSGVTQTPKHLITATGQRVTLRCSPRSGDLSVYWYQQSLDQGLQFLIQYYNGEERAKGNILERFSAQQFPDLHSELNLSSLELGDSALYFCASSTIRTGEVYFGPGTRLTVT.